This record covers a single TCR beta chain. Its antigen is as yet unknown. These data are taken from a study of OX40 agonist ivuxolimab in advanced cancers. From germline, CDR1 is MDHEN and CDR2 SYDVKM. This CDR3 comprises 12 residues. V lost 10 bases and J lost 4, with 14 bases in between. Study observations and caveats: Doses of 0.1 to 3.0 mg/kg were accompanied by clonal expansion of CD4+ and CD8+ blood T cells by week 6.

Sampled blood was obtained at baseline, cycle 4 day 1, and cycle 7 day 1. Sequencing was performed with immunoSEQ multiplex PCR; in TCRdb, only in-frame clones are kept and a portion is missing. The data show tens of thousands of clones, with about 89% seen just once and more than 3% held by the top ten. The sequences come from CD4+ or CD8+ T cells sorted from blood, collected in a trial of the OX40 agonist ivuxolimab. This receptor was taken from an adult with an advanced solid tumor such as melanoma, head and neck, liver or kidney cancer. The chain recombines TRBV28 with TRBJ2-7, with D tentatively TRBD1 (5 bases). The CDR3: CATTGPIYEQYF. CDR3 sequence (DNA): TGTGCCACCACAGGTCCCATTTACGAGCAGTACTTC.